This T cell receptor beta chain was profiled in a study of control samples from healthy donors and cancer patients. TCRdb keeps only in-frame clones here, not all; method: immunoSEQ multiplex PCR. The sample shows approximately 170,000 clones, roughly nine tenths of them seen only once. Germline V CDR1 and CDR2: DFQATT, SNEGSKA (reference sequence). Trimming cost V 3 bases and J 6 bases; bases outside gene matches: 6. The CDR3 has 13 amino acids. The chain has TRBV20-1 and TRBJ2-7; 9 positions match TRBD2. The clonotype comes from a woman aged 30 to 39 in good health. The sequenced sample consisted of blood. The CDR3 bases are TGCAGTGCTAGTGGCGGGAGGGGTAGCGAGCAGTACTTC. It is translated as CSASGGRGSEQYF.